This paragraph covers one TCR beta chain sequence. These data originate in a study of blood T cell repertoires in COVID-19. Study context: Researchers got acute and convalescent COVID-19 samples from the United States, Italy and Spain.

Sequenced by immunoSEQ multiplex PCR; TCRdb stores in-frame clones only, minus some. The table records 290,000 or so clones, roughly 86% of them present only once. The TCR sequence derives from a woman aged 18-29 years who had recovered from COVID-19. The specimen was PBMCs or T cells enriched from blood (not recorded which).

As DNA, the CDR3 is TGTGCCAGCAGCCGCAAGGACAGGGGGCCAGGGTCACCCCTCCACTTT. Its translation is CASSRKDRGPGSPLHF. The chain employs TRBV28 and TRBJ1-6; 11 bases map to TRBD1. Germline CDR1 is MDHEN and CDR2 is SYDVKM. The V gene end was trimmed by 6 bases and the J gene end by 10 bases; junction bases not matched to a gene: 11. This CDR3 spans 16 amino acids.